This T cell receptor beta chain derives from a study of T cell responses to AZD1222 COVID-19 vaccine (dated by TCRdb to the early 2020s). As for the study more broadly: Because spike-specific TCR depth and breadth did not differ between the two schedules, AZD1222 recipients who got a second dose at roughly 4 weeks were pooled with those who got a second dose at roughly 12 weeks. Trial participants were enrolled by age into 18-55, 56-69 and 70-plus year subgroups, with about 150, 28 and 57 TCR-sequenced participants respectively. A total of 233 trial participants underwent TCR sequencing, of whom some 210 received two doses of AZD1222 and about 25 received two doses of the MenACWY control vaccine. The paper as a whole reports these results and caveats: Participants were mostly white British and included more females than males, and it was suggested by the authors that clonal diversity may have been underestimated. Vaccine-associated CD4 TCRs spanned the whole spike protein, with dominant responses in regions 160-218 and 743-854. The 56-69-year group was small, and its depth increase did not reach significance, likely because of low power. Conclusions about previously exposed vaccinees are limited, since just five to seven AZD1222 recipients were seropositive for SARS-CoV-2 at baseline. Reportedly, almost half of the unique spike-specific TCRs recognized epitopes lying outside the regions that are mutated in the B.1.351 and B.1.1.7 variants. No day 14 peak-response samples were available, so repertoires were characterized only after the peak T cell response. After two AZD1222 doses, both the breadth and the depth of spike-specific TCRs were significantly higher than at day 0 and than in MenACWY recipients.

Trimming costs V 0 bases and J 1 base, and their ends lie 10 bases apart. CDR1 and CDR2 are read off the germline V gene (reference sequence) as MNHEY and SMNVEV. The CDR3 has 15 amino acids, counting the end cysteine and phenylalanine. Just CDR3 DNA is preserved here, 45 bases in frame from base 1. The CDR3 regions of human TCRbeta chains were subjected to immunosequencing. Regarding the original processing steps: Repertoire TCRs were checked for matches against a reference library of SARS-CoV-2-specific TCRs that had been generated using the MIRA antigen-specificity platform. Breadth meant the fraction of unique TCRs that were SARS-CoV-2-associated, whereas depth meant the fraction of total T cells that were SARS-CoV-2-associated. Using the MIRA data, every spike-specific TCR was mapped to the spike region that the TCR reacted to and assigned to either a CD4 or a CD8 class. Log10-transformed breadth and depth values were compared by one-way ANOVA with Sidak's multiple comparisons tests. As stored in TCRdb, this immuneACCESS dataset retains in-frame rearrangements with V and J assigned. A fraction of the clones does not appear; measured against another copy, unresolved V genes explain less than half of the discrepancy, and the remainder lacks a known reason. V and J calls and clone size are as listed in that table; D and trimming were resolved from the DNA. For this sample there are 110,000 to 150,000 clones; roughly 92% appear just once. The top ten clonotypes cover 5% to 5.5% of the sample.

The time point tag for this specimen amounts to: baseline before first vaccination. Vaccinee samples came from UK trials COV001 and COV002, including a single-blind randomized controlled phase 2/3 trial of AZD1222 (ChAdOx1 nCoV-19) in healthy adults. Trial participant PBMC samples were collected at day 0 and day 28 after the second dose for TCRbeta chain sequencing. Concerning this clone itself: The antigen this receptor binds is unknown. The record has no base qualities; no much larger clone is one base away.

This TCR was recovered from an adult in good health. This sample comprised peripheral blood, obtained on day 0 of AZD1222 vaccination. The chain couples TRBV27 to TRBJ2-7, and perhaps TRBD2 as D gene, on 6 matching bases. The CDR3 protein sequence reads: CASSLSWGVSYEQYF. DNA sequence: TGTGCCAGCAGTTTATCGTGGGGGGTATCCTACGAGCAGTACTTC.